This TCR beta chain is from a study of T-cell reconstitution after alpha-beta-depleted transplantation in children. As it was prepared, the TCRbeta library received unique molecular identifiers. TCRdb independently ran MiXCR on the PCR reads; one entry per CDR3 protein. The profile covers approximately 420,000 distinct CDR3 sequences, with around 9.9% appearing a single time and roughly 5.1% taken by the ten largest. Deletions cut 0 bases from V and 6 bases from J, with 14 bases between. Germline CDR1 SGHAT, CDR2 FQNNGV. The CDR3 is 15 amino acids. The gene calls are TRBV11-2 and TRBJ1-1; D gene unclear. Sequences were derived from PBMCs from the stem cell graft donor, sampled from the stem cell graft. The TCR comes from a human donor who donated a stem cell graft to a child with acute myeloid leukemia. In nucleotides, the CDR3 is TGTGCCAGCAGCTTAGATCCTGGTGTTATGTCTGAAGCTTTCTTT. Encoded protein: CASSLDPGVMSEAFF.